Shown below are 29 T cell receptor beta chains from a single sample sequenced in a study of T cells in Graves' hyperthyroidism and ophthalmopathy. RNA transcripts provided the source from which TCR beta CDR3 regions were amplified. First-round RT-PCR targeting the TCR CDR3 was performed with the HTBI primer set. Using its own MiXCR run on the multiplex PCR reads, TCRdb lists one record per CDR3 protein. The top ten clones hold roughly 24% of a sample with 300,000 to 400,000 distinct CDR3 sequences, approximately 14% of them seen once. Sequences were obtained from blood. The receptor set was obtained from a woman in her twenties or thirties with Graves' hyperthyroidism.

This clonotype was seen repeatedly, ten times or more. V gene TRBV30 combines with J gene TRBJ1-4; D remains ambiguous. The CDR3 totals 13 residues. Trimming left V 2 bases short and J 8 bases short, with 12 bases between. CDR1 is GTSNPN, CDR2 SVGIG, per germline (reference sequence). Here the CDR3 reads CAWSISPDEKLFF. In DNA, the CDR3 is TGTGCCTGGAGTATTTCTCCGGACGAAAAACTGTTTTTT.

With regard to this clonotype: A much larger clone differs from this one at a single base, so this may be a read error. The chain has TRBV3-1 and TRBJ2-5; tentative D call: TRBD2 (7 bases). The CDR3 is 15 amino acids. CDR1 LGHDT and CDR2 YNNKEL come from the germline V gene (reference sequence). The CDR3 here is CANSQVPGGGETQYF. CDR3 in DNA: TGTGCCAACAGCCAAGTCCCGGGGGGCGGGGAGACCCAGTACTTC.

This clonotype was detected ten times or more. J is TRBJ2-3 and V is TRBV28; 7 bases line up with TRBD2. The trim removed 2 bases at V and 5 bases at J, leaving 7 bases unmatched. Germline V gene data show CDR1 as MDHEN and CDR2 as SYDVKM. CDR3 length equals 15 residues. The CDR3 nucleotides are TGTGCCAGCAGTTTACCGGGACTATTTCAAGATACGCAGTATTTT. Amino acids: CASSLPGLFQDTQYF. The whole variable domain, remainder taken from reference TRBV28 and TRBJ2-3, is DVKVTQSSRYLVKRTGEKVFLECVQDMDHENMFWYRQDPGLGLRLIYFSYDVKMKEKGDIPEGYSVSREKKERFSLILESASTNQTSMYLCASSLPGLFQDTQYFGPGTRLTVL.

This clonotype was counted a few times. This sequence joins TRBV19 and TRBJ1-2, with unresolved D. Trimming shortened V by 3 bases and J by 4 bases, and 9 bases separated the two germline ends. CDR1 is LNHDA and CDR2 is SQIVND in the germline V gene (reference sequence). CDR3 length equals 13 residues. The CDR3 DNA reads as TGTGCCAGTAGTATCGAAGCAACCTATGGCTACACCTTC. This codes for CASSIEATYGYTF.

Written as DNA, the CDR3 is TGTGCCAGCAGTGTTATCGTGGATAACAACGCTTGGGACGTC. Amino acid sequence: CASSVIVDNNAWDV. The chain recombines TRBV6-1 with TRBJ2-7; D not resolved. The CDR3 runs 14 residues. The germline V gene has CDR1 MNHNS and CDR2 SASEGT.

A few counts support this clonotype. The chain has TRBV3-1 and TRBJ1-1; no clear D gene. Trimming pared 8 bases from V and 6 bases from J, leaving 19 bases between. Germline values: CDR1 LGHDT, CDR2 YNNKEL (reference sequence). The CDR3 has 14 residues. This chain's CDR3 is CASSETDSAPEAFF. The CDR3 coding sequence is TGTGCCAGCTCCGAAACAGATTCGGCCCCTGAAGCTTTCTTT.

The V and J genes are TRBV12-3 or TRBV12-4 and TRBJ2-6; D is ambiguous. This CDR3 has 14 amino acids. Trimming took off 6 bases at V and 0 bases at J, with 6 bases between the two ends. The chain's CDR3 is CASRGNSGANVLTF. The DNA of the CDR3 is TGTGCCAGCAGGGGCAACTCTGGGGCCAACGTCCTGACTTTC.

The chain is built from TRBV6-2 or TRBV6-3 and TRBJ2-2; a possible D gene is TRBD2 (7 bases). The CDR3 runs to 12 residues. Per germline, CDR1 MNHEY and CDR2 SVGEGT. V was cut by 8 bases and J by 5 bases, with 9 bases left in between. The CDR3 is CASRGATGELFF. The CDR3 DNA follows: TGTGCCAGCCGGGGGGCTACCGGGGAGCTGTTTTTT.

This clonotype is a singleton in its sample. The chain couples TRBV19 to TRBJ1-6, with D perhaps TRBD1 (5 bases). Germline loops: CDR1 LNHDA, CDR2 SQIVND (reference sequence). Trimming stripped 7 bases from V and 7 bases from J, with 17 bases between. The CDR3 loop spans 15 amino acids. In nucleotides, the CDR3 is TGTGCCAGTATTGCTACGGACACGGGCAATTCACCCCTCCACTTT. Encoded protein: CASIATDTGNSPLHF.

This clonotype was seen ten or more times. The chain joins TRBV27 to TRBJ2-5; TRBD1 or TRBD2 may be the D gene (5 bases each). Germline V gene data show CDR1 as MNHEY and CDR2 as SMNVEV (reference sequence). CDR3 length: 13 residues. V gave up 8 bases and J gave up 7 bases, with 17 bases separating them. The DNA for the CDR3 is TGTGCCAGCTGGGGGTTCCCCTTAGGGACCCAGTACTTC. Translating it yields CASWGFPLGTQYF.

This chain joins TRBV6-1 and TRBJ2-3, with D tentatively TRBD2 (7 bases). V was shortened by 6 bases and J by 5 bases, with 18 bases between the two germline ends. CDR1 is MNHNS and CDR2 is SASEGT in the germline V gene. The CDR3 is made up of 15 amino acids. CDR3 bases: TGTGCCAGCAGGCGACAGGATAGGGGGGGAGATACGCAGTATTTT. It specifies CASRRQDRGGDTQYF.

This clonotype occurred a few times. CDR3 sequence reads: CASSFGNYGYTF. In nucleotides, the CDR3 is TGTGCCAGCAGCTTTGGAAACTATGGCTACACCTTC. The V call is TRBV5-8, the J call TRBJ1-2; no clear D gene. The CDR3 length is 12 residues. V was trimmed by 2 bases and J by 2 bases, leaving 4 bases between them. Germline lookup yields CDR1 SGHTS and CDR2 YDEGEE.

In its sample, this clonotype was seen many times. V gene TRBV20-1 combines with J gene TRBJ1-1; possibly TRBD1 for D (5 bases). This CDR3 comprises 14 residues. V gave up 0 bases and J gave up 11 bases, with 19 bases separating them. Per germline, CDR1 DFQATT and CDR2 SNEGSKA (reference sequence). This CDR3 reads CSARDPQGPFGAFF. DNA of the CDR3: TGCAGTGCTAGAGATCCCCAGGGACCCTTCGGGGCTTTCTTT.

The CDR3 here is CASSVQGAYEKLFF. The CDR3 DNA follows: TGTGCCAGCAGCGTACAGGGGGCTTACGAAAAACTGTTTTTT. V is TRBV5-6 and J is TRBJ1-4; 9 positions agree with TRBD1. V lost 4 bases to trimming and J lost 8 bases; unmatched junction nucleotides: 6. Per the germline V gene, CDR1 is SGHDT and CDR2 is YYEEEE. The CDR3 has 14 amino acids. The variable domain in full, completed from reference TRBV5-6 and TRBJ1-4, reads DAGVTQSPTHLIKTRGQQVTLRCSPKSGHDTVSWYQQALGQGPQFIFQYYEEEERQRGNFPDRFSGHQFPNYSSELNVNALLLGDSALYLCASSVQGAYEKLFFGSGTQLSVL.

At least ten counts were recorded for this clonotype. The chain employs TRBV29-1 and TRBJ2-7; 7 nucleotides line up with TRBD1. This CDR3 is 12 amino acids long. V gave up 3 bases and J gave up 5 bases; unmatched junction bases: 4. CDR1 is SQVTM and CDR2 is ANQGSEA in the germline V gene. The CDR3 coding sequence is TGCAGCGTTGAGACAGGGTACCACGAGCAGTACTTC. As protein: CSVETGYHEQYF.

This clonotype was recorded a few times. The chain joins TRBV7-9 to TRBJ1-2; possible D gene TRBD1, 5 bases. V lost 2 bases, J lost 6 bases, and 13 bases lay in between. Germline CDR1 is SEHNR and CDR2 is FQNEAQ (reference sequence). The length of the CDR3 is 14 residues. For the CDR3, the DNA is TGTGCCAGCAGCTTAACCGGGACGCCAGATGGCTACACCTTC. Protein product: CASSLTGTPDGYTF.

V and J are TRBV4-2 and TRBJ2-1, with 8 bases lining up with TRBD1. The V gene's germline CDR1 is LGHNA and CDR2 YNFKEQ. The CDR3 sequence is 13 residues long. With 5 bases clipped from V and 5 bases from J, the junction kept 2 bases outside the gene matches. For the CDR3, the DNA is TGTGCCAGCAGCGGACAGGGAAACAATGAGCAGTTCTTC. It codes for CASSGQGNNEQFF.

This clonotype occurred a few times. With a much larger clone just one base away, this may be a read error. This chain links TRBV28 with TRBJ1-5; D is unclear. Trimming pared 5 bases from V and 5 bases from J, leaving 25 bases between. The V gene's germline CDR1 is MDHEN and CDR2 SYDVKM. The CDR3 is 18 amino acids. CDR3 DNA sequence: TGTGCCAGCAGTCCCACCTCGCGGGTAGCACCATCCCATCAGCCCCAGCATTTT. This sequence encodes CASSPTSRVAPSHQPQHF. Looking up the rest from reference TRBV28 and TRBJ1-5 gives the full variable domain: DVKVTQSSRYLVKRTGEKVFLECVQDMDHENMFWYRQDPGLGLRLIYFSYDVKMKEKGDIPEGYSVSREKKERFSLILESASTNQTSMYLCASSPTSRVAPSHQPQHFGDGTRLSIL.

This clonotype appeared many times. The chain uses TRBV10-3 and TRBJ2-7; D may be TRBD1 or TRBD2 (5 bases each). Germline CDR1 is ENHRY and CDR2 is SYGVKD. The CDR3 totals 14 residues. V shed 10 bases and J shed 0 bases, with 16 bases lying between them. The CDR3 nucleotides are TGTGCCACCGCTCGAGTGGGGGACTCCTACGAGCAGTACTTC. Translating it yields CATARVGDSYEQYF.

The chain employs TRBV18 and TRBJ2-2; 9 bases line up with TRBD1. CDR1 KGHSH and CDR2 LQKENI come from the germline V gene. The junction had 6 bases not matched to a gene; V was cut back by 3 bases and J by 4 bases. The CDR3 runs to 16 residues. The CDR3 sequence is CASSPATGGITGELFF. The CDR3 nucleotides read TGTGCCAGCTCACCTGCGACAGGGGGTATCACCGGGGAGCTGTTTTTT.

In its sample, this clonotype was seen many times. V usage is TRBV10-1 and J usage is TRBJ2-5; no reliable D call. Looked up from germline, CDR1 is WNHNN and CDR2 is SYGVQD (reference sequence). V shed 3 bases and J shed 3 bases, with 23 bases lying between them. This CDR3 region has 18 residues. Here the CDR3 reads CASSDRRGSSREKETQYF. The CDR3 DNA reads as TGCGCCAGCAGTGACCGCCGAGGCAGTTCAAGGGAAAAAGAGACCCAGTACTTC.

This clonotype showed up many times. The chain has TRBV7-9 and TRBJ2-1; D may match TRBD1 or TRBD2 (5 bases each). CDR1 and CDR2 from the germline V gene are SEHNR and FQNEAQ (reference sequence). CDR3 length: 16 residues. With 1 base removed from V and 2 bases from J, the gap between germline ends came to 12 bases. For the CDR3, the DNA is TGTGCCAGCAGCTTAGATCCGCTGGGACCCTACAATGAGCAGTTCTTC. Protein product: CASSLDPLGPYNEQFF.

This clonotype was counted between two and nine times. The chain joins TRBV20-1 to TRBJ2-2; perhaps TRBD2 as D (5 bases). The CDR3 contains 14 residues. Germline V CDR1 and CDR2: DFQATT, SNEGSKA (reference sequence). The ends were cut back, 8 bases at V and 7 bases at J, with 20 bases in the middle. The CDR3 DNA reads TGCAGTCTGGAGAGGGCTATAATGGGCGGGGAGCTGTTTTTT. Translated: CSLERAIMGGELFF.

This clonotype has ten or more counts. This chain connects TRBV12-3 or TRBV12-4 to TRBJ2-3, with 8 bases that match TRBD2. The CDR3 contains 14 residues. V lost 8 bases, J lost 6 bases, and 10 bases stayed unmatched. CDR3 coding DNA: TGTGCCAGCCTCCCGGGGGGGGCGCGGGATACGCAGTATTTT. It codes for CASLPGGARDTQYF.

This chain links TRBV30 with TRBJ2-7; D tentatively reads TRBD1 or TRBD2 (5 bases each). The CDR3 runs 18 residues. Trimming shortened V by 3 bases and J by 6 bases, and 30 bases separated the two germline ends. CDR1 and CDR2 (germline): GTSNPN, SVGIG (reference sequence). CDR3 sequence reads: CAWRGTGLPTPPTGEQYF. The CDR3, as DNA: TGTGCCTGGAGAGGGACGGGCCTTCCAACACCCCCCACCGGCGAGCAGTACTTC.

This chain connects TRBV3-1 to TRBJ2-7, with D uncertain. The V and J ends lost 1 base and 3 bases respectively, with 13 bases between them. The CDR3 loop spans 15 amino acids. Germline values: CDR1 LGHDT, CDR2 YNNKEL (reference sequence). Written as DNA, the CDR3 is TGTGCCAGCAGCCAAGGACGGTACCCCCTCTACGAGCAGTACTTC. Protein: CASSQGRYPLYEQYF.

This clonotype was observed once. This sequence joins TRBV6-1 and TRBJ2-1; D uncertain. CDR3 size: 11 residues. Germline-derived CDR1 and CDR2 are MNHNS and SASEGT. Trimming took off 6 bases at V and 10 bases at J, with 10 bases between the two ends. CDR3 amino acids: CASSPDGEQFF. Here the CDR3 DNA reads TGTGCCAGCAGCCCCGATGGGGAGCAGTTCTTC.

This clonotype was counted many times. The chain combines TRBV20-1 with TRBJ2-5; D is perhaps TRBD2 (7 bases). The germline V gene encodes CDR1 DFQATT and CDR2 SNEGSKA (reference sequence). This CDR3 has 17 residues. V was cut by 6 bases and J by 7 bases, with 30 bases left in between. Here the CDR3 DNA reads TGCAGTGCAGGGGGGGGAATAAGACCACGACGGCGGGGGACCCAGTACTTC. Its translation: CSAGGGIRPRRRGTQYF.

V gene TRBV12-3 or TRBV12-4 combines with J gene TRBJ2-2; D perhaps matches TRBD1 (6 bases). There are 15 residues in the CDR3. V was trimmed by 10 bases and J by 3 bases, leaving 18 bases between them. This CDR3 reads CATNSLGGHTGELFF. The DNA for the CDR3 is TGTGCCACCAATAGCCTAGGGGGACACACCGGGGAGCTGTTTTTT.